One and the same sample provided the 27 T cell receptor beta chains below, sequenced in a study of CD8 T cells in ankylosing spondylitis. Whole-study findings and limits: A TCR beta motif made of several highly homologous variants seemed typical of ankylosing spondylitis blood.

Their target antigens are unknown. One entry per CDR3 protein results from TCRdb running MiXCR on the 5' RACE reads. The table shows hundreds of thousands of distinct CDR3 sequences, with approximately 26% occurring only once. Sequenced sample: blood, either unsorted or a sorted T cell fraction (not recorded which). The receptor set was obtained from a male donor with ankylosing spondylitis.

This clonotype was seen more than once but under ten times. The DNA of the CDR3 is TGCGCCAGCAGCCACGAACCTTTGGGGACTGAAGCTTTCTTT. It yields the protein CASSHEPLGTEAFF. The chain recombines TRBV5-1 with TRBJ1-1; D remains unclear. Between the trimmed V and J ends, which lost 4 bases and 5 bases, there was a span of 15 bases. The CDR3 is made up of 14 amino acids. From germline, CDR1 is SGHRS and CDR2 YFSETQ.

The chain couples TRBV5-6 to TRBJ1-2; D gene uncertain. Germline CDR1 reads SGHDT; CDR2 reads YYEEEE. This CDR3 has 14 residues. V shed 3 bases and J shed 7 bases, with 16 bases lying between them. CDR3 in amino acids: CASSSIGQLCGYTF. CDR3 sequence (DNA): TGTGCCAGCAGCTCTATCGGGCAGCTCTGTGGCTACACCTTC.

This clonotype showed up just a few times. V gene TRBV5-1 combines with J gene TRBJ1-2; 9 positions agree with TRBD1. CDR1 is SGHRS and CDR2 is YFSETQ in the germline V gene. This CDR3 contains 14 residues. Losses at the gene ends were 6 bases for V and 3 bases for J; bases not matched to a gene: 6. The CDR3 DNA reads as TGCGCCAGCACCGAGGGACAGGGAGACTATGGCTACACCTTC. It encodes CASTEGQGDYGYTF.

This clonotype turned up a few times. The chain joins TRBV29-1 to TRBJ2-6; 10 bases are a match to TRBD2. The germline gives CDR1 SQVTM, CDR2 ANQGSEA. The CDR3 extends over 17 amino acids. Germline trimming cut 5 bases from V and 2 bases from J; bases unmatched to any gene: 9. CDR3 loop: CSVPFTSGNAGANVLTF. In DNA form, the CDR3 reads TGCAGCGTTCCCTTTACTAGCGGGAATGCTGGGGCCAACGTCCTGACTTTC.

Many counts were recorded for this clonotype. The CDR3 DNA reads as TGTGCCAGCAGCTTTACGAACACCGGGGAGCTGTTTTTT. Translating it yields CASSFTNTGELFF. V and J are TRBV7-8 and TRBJ2-2; D call uncertain. Between the trimmed V and J ends, which lost 3 bases and 0 bases, there was a span of 2 bases. This CDR3 comprises 13 residues. The germline gives CDR1 SGHVS, CDR2 FQNEAQ.

A few counts support this clonotype. The V gene is TRBV11-2, the J gene TRBJ2-7, with 8 bases aligning to TRBD1. This CDR3 comprises 15 residues. Trimming at V came to 7 bases and at J to 4 bases, leaving 12 bases not matched to a gene. Germline V gives CDR1 SGHAT, CDR2 FQNNGV. CDR3 in DNA: TGTGCCAGCATCCACACCGGGACAGGTGAATACGAGCAGTACTTC. It specifies CASIHTGTGEYEQYF.

The chain combines TRBV7-2 with TRBJ1-1; 7 positions agree with TRBD1. V lost 2 bases to trimming and J lost 3 bases; unmatched junction nucleotides: 12. Germline-derived CDR1 and CDR2 are SGHTA and FQGNSA. This CDR3 comprises 17 residues. As DNA, the CDR3 is TGTGCCAGCAGCTTACGTCCCAACAGGGGAGGGGACACTGAAGCTTTCTTT. Translation: CASSLRPNRGGDTEAFF.

This clonotype was seen a handful of times. The chain links TRBV4-2 to TRBJ1-4; D is undetermined. Germline V gene data show CDR1 as LGHNA and CDR2 as YNFKEQ. V gave up 1 base and J gave up 3 bases, with 9 bases separating them. The CDR3 is 15 residues long. In DNA form, the CDR3 reads TGTGCCAGCAGCCAAGGAGGGCAGTCTAATGAAAAACTGTTTTTT. Protein: CASSQGGQSNEKLFF.

The genes are TRBV20-1 and TRBJ2-1, with 7 positions matching TRBD1. Trimming at V came to 3 bases and at J to 4 bases, leaving 6 bases not matched to a gene. The CDR3 sequence is 14 residues long. Germline CDR1 and CDR2: DFQATT and SNEGSKA (reference sequence). The CDR3 loop is CSARVGQVYNEQFF. CDR3 DNA sequence: TGCAGTGCTAGGGTAGGACAGGTTTACAATGAGCAGTTCTTC.

This clonotype was observed a handful of times. The genes are TRBV3-1 and TRBJ2-7; TRBD2 is a possible D gene (6 bases). Looked up from germline, CDR1 is LGHDT and CDR2 is YNNKEL (reference sequence). The V end was cut by 1 base, the J end by 6 bases, with 10 bases between. CDR3 length: 13 residues. In DNA, the CDR3 is TGTGCCAGCAGCCAAGTTCAGGGAGGCGAGCAGTACGTC. Its protein product is CASSQVQGGEQYV.

This clonotype came up a few times. This chain joins TRBV20-1 and TRBJ1-6; TRBD1 matches at 8 bases. Germline V lookup: CDR1 DFQATT, CDR2 SNEGSKA (reference sequence). V lost 0 bases to trimming and J lost 7 bases; unmatched junction nucleotides: 5. The CDR3 totals 15 residues. The CDR3 DNA sequence: TGCAGTGCTAGAGATCGGGCAGGGGGCAATTCACCCCTCCACTTT. Its protein is CSARDRAGGNSPLHF.

This clonotype was counted between two and nine times. J is TRBJ2-7 and V is TRBV20-1; TRBD2 matches 7 bases. Germline assignment: CDR1 DFQATT and CDR2 SNEGSKA (reference sequence). The CDR3 length is 14 residues. With 5 bases clipped from V and 0 bases from J, the junction kept 7 bases outside the gene matches. The CDR3 loop is CSAVPGLPSYEQYF. The CDR3 DNA reads as TGCAGTGCTGTCCCGGGACTACCCTCCTACGAGCAGTACTTC.

This clonotype was seen a handful of times. The V and J genes are TRBV5-1 and TRBJ2-3; the match to TRBD2 covers 10 bases. Germline trimming cut 0 bases from V and 1 base from J; bases unmatched to any gene: 5. Germline-derived CDR1 and CDR2 are SGHRS and YFSETQ. This CDR3 contains 17 residues. As DNA, the CDR3 is TGCGCCAGCAGCTTGGAGCTAGCGGGAGTTGGCACAGATACGCAGTATTTT. This codes for CASSLELAGVGTDTQYF.

The genes are TRBV19 and TRBJ2-1; 8 positions agree with TRBD2. The CDR3 loop spans 15 amino acids. CDR1 is LNHDA and CDR2 is SQIVND in the germline V gene (reference sequence). V was clipped by 9 bases and J by 9 bases; unmatched bases: 16. The CDR3 bases are TGTGCCAGAGCCCAGAGGAGCGGGAGAGGCAGTGAGCAGTTCTTC. It is translated as CARAQRSGRGSEQFF. Full variable domain (missing parts from reference TRBV19 and TRBJ2-1): DGGITQSPKYLFRKEGQNVTLSCEQNLNHDAMYWYRQDPGQGLRLIYYSQIVNDFQKGDIAEGYSVSREKKESFPLTVTSAQKNPTAFYLCARAQRSGRGSEQFFGPGTRLTVL.

V and J are TRBV9 and TRBJ2-1; D is uncertain. The V end lost 0 bases, the J end lost 0 bases, and 10 bases lay between the germline ends. Looked up from germline, CDR1 is SGDLS and CDR2 is YYNGEE. The length of the CDR3 is 16 residues. CDR3 sequence: CASSVGASSSYNEQFF. The CDR3 DNA is TGTGCCAGCAGCGTAGGAGCGTCGAGCTCCTACAATGAGCAGTTCTTC.

This clonotype was detected only a few times. V gene TRBV11-3 combines with J gene TRBJ2-1; the match to TRBD1 covers 7 bases. V shed 1 base and J 9 bases; nucleotides not matched to a gene: 3. Germline CDR1 is SGHNT and CDR2 is YENEEA. CDR3 size: 13 residues. The CDR3 region has the DNA TGTGCCAGCAGCTTAGGACAGGGCACTGAGCAGTTCTTC. This gives the protein CASSLGQGTEQFF.

A few counts support this clonotype. This chain joins TRBV7-2 and TRBJ2-3, with a possible D match to TRBD2 (5 bases). In germline, CDR1 is SGHTA, CDR2 FQGNSA. The length of the CDR3 is 15 residues. V was cut by 5 bases and J by 2 bases, with 14 bases left in between. CDR3: CASSAEGRVTDTQYF. The CDR3 nucleotides are TGTGCCAGCAGCGCAGAGGGTCGGGTCACAGATACGCAGTATTTT.

This clonotype was counted only a few times. The genes are TRBV29-1 and TRBJ2-3; 10 bases map to TRBD2. CDR3 length equals 14 residues. CDR1 and CDR2 from the germline V gene are SQVTM and ANQGSEA. The CDR3 sequence: CTFSGRTGTDTQYF. The CDR3 bases are TGCACGTTTAGCGGGAGGACGGGCACAGATACGCAGTATTTT.

The rearrangement uses TRBV3-1 and TRBJ1-2; D remains ambiguous. CDR3 length: 12 residues. V lost 6 bases, J lost 8 bases, and 13 bases lay in between. Per the germline V gene, CDR1 is LGHDT and CDR2 is YNNKEL (reference sequence). CDR3 sequence reads: CASSPREGGYTF. The CDR3 nucleotides are TGTGCCAGCAGTCCAAGAGAGGGAGGCTACACCTTC.

V usage is TRBV12-3 or TRBV12-4 and J usage is TRBJ2-1, with D unresolved. V dropped 3 bases and J dropped 8 bases, with 5 bases sitting between them. This CDR3 spans 11 amino acids. CDR3 protein: CASSFGYEQFF. CDR3 DNA: TGTGCCAGCAGTTTTGGGTATGAGCAGTTCTTC.

This clonotype has more than one count but fewer than ten. The chain has TRBV19 and TRBJ2-7; TRBD2 matches 9 bases. CDR1 is LNHDA, CDR2 SQIVND, per germline (reference sequence). V dropped 2 bases and J dropped 4; count of bases not matched to a gene: 3. The CDR3 loop spans 14 amino acids. The CDR3 reads CASSILAGYYEQYF. CDR3 nucleotides: TGTGCCAGTAGTATACTAGCGGGATATTACGAGCAGTACTTC.

This clonotype was seen a handful of times. The chain joins TRBV2 to TRBJ2-7, with D possibly being TRBD1 or TRBD2 (5 bases each). CDR1 SNHLY and CDR2 FYNNEI come from the germline V gene. V was cut by 4 bases and J by 0 bases, with 13 bases left in between. The CDR3 has 15 residues. The CDR3 is CASSVLDTSSYEQYF. DNA of the CDR3: TGTGCCAGCAGTGTCTTGGACACTAGCTCCTACGAGCAGTACTTC.

This chain joins TRBV7-8 and TRBJ2-2, with 15 bases identical to TRBD2. The CDR3 is made up of 17 amino acids. Looked up from germline, CDR1 is SGHVS and CDR2 is FQNEAQ. V dropped 5 bases and J dropped 6; count of bases not matched to a gene: 7. CDR3 bases: TGTGCCAGCAGCCGGACTAGCGGGAGGGCCATCCCCGGGGAGCTGTTTTTT. Its translation: CASSRTSGRAIPGELFF.

This chain links TRBV6-5 with TRBJ1-6, with TRBD1 matching 11 bases. In germline, CDR1 is MNHEY, CDR2 SVGAGI. This CDR3 has 18 residues. The J segment lost 9 bases and the V segment lost 2 bases, leaving 12 bases of the junction unmatched. The CDR3 sequence: CASSYTDGVGTGGSPLHF. The DNA for the CDR3 is TGTGCCAGCAGTTACACCGACGGGGTGGGGACAGGGGGTTCACCCCTCCACTTT.

The V and J genes are TRBV11-3 and TRBJ2-7; perhaps TRBD2 as D (5 bases). This CDR3 comprises 14 residues. Germline CDR1 reads SGHNT; CDR2 reads YENEEA. Between the trimmed V and J ends, which lost 3 bases and 3 bases, there was a span of 12 bases. The CDR3 sequence is CASSFGKRSYEQYF. The CDR3 DNA is TGTGCCAGCAGCTTCGGAAAGCGGAGCTACGAGCAGTACTTC.

CDR3 amino acids: CASSYTYGYTF. The DNA of the CDR3 is TGTGCCAGCAGTTACACCTATGGCTACACCTTC. The chain is built from TRBV6-2 or TRBV6-3 and TRBJ1-2; D unresolved. There are 11 residues in the CDR3. Trimming left V 2 bases short and J 4 bases short, with 2 bases between. Germline V gene sequence: CDR1 MNHEY, CDR2 SVGEGT.

V usage is TRBV7-7 and J usage is TRBJ2-5; D is possibly TRBD2 (5 bases). The V gene's germline CDR1 is SSHAT and CDR2 FNYEAQ (reference sequence). The V and J ends lost 5 bases and 3 bases respectively, with 10 bases between them. The CDR3 spans 13 residues. Here the CDR3 reads CASSRWGEETQYF. In DNA form, the CDR3 reads TGTGCCAGCAGCCGATGGGGAGAAGAGACCCAGTACTTC.